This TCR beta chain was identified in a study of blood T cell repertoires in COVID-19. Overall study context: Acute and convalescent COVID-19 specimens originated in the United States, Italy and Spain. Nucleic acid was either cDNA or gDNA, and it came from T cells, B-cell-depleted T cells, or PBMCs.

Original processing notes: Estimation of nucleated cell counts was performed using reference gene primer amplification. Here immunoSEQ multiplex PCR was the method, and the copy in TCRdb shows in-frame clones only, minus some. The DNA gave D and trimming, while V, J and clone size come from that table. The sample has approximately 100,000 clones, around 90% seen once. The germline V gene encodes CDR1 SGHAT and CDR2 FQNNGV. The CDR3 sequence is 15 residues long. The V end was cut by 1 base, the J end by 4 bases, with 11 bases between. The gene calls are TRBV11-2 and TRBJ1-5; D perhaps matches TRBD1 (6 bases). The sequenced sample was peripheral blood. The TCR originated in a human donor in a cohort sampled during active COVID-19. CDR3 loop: CASSLGGGGNQPQHF. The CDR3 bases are TGTGCCAGCAGCTTAGGAGGGGGGGGTAATCAGCCCCAGCATTTT.